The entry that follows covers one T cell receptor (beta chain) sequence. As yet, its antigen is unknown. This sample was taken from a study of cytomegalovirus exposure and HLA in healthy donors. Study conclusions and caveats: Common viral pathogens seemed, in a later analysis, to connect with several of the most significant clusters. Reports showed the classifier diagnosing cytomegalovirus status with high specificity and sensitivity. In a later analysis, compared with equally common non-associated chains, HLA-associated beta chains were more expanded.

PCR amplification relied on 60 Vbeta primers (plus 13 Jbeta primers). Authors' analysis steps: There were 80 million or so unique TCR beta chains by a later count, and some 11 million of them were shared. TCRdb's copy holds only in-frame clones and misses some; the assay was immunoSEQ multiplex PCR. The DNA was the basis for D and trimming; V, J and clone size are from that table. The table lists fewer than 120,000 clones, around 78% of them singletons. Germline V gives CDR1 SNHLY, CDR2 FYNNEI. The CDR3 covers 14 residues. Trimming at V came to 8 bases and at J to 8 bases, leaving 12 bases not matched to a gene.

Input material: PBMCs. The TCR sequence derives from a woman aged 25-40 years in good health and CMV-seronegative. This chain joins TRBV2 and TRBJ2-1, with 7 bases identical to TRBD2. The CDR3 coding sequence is TGTGCCAGCGGGGGGGGGACTTACATGGATGAGCAGTTCTTC. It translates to CASGGGTYMDEQFF.